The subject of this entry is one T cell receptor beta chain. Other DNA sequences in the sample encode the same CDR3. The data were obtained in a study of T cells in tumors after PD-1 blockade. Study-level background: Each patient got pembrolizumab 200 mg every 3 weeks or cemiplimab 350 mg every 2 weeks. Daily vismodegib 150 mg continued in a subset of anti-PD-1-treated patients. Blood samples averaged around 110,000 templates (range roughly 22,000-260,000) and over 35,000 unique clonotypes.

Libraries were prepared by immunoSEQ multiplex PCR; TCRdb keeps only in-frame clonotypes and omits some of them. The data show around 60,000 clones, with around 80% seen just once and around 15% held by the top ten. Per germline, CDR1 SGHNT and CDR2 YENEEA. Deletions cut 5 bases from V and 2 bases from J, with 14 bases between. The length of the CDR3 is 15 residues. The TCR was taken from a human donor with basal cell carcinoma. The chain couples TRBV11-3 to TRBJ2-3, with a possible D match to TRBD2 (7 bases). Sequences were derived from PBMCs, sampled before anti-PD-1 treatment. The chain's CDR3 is CASSPGGGPTDTQYF. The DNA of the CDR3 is TGTGCCAGCAGCCCTGGGGGGGGGCCCACAGATACGCAGTATTTT.